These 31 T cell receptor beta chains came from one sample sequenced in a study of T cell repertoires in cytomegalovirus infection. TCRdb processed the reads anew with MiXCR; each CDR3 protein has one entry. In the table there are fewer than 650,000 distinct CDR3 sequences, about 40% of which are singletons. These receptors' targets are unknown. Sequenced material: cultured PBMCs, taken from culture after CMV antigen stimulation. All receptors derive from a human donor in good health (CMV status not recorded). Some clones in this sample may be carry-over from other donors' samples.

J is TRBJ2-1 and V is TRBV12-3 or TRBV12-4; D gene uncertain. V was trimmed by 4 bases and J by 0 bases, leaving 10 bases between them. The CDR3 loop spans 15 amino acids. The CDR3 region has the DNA TGTGCCAGCAGTTACTTCAGGAGCTCCTACAATGAGCAGTTCTTC. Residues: CASSYFRSSYNEQFF.

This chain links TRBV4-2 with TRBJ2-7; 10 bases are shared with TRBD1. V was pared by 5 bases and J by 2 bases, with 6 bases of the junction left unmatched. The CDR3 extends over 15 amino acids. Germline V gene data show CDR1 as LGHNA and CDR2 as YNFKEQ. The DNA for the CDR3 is TGTGCCAGCAGCGACCGGGACAGGGGAGCCTACGAGCAGTACTTC. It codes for CASSDRDRGAYEQYF.

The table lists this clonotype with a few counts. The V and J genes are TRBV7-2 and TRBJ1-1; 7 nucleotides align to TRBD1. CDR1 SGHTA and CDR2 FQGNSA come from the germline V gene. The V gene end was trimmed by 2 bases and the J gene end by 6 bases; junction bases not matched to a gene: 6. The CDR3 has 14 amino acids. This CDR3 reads CASSLRAGGPEAFF. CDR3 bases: TGTGCCAGCAGCTTACGGGCAGGGGGTCCTGAAGCTTTCTTT.

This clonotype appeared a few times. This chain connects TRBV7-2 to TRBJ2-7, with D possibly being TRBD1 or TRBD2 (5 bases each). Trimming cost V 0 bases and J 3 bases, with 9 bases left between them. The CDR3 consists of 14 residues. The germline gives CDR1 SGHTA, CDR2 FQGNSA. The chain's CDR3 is CASSLAGRIYEQYF. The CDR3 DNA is TGTGCCAGCAGCTTAGCGGGACGGATCTACGAGCAGTACTTC.

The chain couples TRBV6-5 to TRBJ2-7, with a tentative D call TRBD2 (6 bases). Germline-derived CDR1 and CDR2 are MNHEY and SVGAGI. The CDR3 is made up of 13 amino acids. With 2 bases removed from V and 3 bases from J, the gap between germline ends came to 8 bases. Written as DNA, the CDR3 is TGTGCCAGCAGTTACGGGGAGGACTACGAGCAGTACTTC. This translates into CASSYGEDYEQYF.

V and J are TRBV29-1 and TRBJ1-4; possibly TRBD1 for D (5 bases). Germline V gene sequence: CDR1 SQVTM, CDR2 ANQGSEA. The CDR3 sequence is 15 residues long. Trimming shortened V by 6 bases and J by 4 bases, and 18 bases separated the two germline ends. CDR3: CSVLWGRAGNEKLFF. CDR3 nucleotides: TGCAGCGTGTTGTGGGGCAGGGCGGGTAATGAAAAACTGTTTTTT.

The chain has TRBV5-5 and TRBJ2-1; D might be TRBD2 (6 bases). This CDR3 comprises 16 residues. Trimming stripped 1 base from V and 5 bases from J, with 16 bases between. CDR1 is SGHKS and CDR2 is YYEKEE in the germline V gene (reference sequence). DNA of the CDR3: TGTGCCAGCAGCTTGAGGGCGGGACTGGCTAACAATGAGCAGTTCTTC. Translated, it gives CASSLRAGLANNEQFF.

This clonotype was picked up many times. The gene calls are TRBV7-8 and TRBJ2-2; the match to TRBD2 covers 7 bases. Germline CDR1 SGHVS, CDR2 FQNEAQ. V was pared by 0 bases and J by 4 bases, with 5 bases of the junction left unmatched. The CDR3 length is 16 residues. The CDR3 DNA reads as TGTGCCAGCAGCTTAGCCGGGGGGAGTATCACCGGGGAGCTGTTTTTT. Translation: CASSLAGGSITGELFF.

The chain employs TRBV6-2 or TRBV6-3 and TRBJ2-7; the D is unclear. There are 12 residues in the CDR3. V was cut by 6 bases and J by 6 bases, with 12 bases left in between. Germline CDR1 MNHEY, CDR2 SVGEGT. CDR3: CASRKPVSEQYF. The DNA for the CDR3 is TGTGCCAGCAGGAAACCAGTATCCGAGCAGTACTTC.

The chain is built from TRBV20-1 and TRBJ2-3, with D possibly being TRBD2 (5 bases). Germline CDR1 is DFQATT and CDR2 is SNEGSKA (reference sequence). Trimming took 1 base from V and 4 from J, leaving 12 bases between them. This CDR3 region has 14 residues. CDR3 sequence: CSARVGSNADTQYF. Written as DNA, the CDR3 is TGCAGTGCTAGAGTAGGGAGTAACGCAGATACGCAGTATTTT.

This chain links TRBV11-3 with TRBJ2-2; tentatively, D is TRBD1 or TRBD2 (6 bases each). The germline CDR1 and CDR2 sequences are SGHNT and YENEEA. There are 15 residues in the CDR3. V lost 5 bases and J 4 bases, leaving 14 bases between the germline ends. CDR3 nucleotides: TGTGCCAGCAGCCCGGGGGCCAGGACCACCGGGGAGCTGTTTTTT. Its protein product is CASSPGARTTGELFF.

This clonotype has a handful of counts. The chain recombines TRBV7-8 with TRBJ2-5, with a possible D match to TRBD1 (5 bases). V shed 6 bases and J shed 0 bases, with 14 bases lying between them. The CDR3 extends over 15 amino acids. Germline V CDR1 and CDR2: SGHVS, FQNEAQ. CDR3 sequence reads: CASSGAVLYQETQYF. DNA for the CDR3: TGTGCCAGCAGTGGGGCAGTTCTGTACCAAGAGACCCAGTACTTC.

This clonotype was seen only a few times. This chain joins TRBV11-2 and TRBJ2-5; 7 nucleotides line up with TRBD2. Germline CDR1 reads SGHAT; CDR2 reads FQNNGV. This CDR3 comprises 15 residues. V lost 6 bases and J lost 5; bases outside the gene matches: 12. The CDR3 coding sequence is TGTGCCAGCAGGCTCGCGGGGGAGTTTTACGAGACCCAGTACTTC. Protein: CASRLAGEFYETQYF. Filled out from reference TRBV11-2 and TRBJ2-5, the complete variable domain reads EAGVAQSPRYKIIEKRQSVAFWCNPISGHATLYWYQQILGQGPKLLIQFQNNGVVDDSQLPKDRFSAERLKGVDSTLKIQPAKLEDSAVYLCASRLAGEFYETQYFGPGTRLLVL.

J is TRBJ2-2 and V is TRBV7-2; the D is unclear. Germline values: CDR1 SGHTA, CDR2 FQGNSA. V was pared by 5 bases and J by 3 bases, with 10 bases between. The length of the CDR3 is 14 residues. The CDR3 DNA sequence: TGTGCCAGCAGCCCGAGTGCGGACACCGGGGAGCTGTTTTTT. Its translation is CASSPSADTGELFF.

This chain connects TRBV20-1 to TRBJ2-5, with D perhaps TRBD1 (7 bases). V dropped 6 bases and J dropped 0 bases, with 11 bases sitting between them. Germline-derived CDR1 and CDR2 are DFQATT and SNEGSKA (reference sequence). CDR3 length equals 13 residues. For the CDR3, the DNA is TGCAGTGCGGGGGGACAGAACCAAGAGACCCAGTACTTC. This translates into CSAGGQNQETQYF.

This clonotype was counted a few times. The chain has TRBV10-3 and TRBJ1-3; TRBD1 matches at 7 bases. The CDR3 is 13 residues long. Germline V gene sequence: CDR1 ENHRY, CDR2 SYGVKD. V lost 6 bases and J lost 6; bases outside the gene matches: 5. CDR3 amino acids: CAISRQGTNTIYF. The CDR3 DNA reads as TGTGCCATCAGCCGACAGGGAACAAACACCATATATTTT.

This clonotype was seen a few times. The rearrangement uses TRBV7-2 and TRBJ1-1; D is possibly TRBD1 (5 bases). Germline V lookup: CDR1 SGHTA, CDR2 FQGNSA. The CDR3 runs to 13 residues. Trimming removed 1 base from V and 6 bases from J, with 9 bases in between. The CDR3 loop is CASSLEGDAEAFF. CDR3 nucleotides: TGTGCCAGCAGCTTAGAAGGGGATGCTGAAGCTTTCTTT.

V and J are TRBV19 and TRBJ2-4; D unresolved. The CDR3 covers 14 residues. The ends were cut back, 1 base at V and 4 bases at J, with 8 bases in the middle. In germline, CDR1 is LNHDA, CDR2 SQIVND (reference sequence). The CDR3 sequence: CASSIGLEKNIQYF. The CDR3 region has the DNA TGTGCCAGTAGTATAGGTCTGGAGAAAAACATTCAGTACTTC.

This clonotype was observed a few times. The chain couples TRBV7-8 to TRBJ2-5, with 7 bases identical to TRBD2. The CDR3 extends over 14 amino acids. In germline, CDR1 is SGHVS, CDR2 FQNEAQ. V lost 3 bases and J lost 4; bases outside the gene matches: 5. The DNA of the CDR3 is TGTGCCAGCAGCTTTAGCGGGTTGAGAGAGACCCAGTACTTC. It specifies CASSFSGLRETQYF.

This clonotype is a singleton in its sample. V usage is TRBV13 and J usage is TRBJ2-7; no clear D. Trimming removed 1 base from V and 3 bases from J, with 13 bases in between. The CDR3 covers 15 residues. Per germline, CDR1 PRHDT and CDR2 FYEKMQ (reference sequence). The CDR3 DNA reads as TGTGCCAGCAGCTTAGCGGGCGAAAGACACTACGAGCAGTACTTC. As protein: CASSLAGERHYEQYF.

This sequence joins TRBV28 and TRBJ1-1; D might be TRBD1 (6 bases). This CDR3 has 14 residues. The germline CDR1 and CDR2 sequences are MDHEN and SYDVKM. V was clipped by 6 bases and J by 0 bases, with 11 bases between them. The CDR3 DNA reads TGTGCCAGCAGCCCAGGGGATATGAACACTGAAGCTTTCTTT. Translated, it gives CASSPGDMNTEAFF.

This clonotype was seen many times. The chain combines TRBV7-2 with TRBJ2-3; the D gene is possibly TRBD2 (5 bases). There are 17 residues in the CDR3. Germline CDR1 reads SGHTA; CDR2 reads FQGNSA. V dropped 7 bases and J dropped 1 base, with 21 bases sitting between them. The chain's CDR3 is CASIPSPSWERTDTQYF. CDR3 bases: TGTGCCAGCATCCCTTCCCCTAGCTGGGAGCGCACAGATACGCAGTATTTT.

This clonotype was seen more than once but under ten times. As DNA, the CDR3 is TGTGCCAGCATGGTACAACGGGGAAGCATCGATGAGCAGTTCTTC. Its translation is CASMVQRGSIDEQFF. This chain links TRBV11-2 with TRBJ2-1, with a weak D call TRBD2 (5 bases). V lost 7 bases and J lost 8, with 21 bases in between. The CDR3 runs 15 residues. Germline CDR1 and CDR2: SGHAT and FQNNGV.

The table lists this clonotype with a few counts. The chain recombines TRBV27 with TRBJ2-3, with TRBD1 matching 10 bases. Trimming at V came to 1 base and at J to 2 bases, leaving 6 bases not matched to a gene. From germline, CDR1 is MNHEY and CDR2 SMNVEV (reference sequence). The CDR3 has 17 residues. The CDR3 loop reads CASSLWGQGINTDTQYF. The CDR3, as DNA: TGTGCCAGCAGTTTATGGGGACAGGGGATAAACACAGATACGCAGTATTTT.

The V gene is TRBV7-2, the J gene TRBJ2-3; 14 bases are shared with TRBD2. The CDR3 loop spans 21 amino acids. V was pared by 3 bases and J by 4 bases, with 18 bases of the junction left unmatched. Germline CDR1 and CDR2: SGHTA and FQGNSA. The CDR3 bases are TGTGCCAGCAGCTTCCTCCGGGGACTAGCGGGGGTAGTTCAGCAGGCAGATACGCAGTATTTT. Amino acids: CASSFLRGLAGVVQQADTQYF.

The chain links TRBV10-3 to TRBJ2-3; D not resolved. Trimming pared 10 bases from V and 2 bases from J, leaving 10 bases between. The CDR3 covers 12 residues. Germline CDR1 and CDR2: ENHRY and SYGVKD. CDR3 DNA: TGTGCCACCTTAGACTTCACAGATACGCAGTATTTT. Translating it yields CATLDFTDTQYF.

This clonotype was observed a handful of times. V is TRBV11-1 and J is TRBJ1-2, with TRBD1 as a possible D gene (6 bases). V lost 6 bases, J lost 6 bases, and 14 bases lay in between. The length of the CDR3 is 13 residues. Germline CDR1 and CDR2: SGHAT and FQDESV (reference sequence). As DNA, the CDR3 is TGTGCCAGCAGTCAACAACAGGGAAATGGCTACACCTTC. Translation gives CASSQQQGNGYTF.

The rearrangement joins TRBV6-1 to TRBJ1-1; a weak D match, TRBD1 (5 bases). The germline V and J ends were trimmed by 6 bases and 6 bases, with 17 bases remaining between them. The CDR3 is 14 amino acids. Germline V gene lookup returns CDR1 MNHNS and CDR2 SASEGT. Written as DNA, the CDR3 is TGTGCCAGCAGCTACAGTGGGGCCGGGGCTGAAGCTTTCTTT. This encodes CASSYSGAGAEAFF.

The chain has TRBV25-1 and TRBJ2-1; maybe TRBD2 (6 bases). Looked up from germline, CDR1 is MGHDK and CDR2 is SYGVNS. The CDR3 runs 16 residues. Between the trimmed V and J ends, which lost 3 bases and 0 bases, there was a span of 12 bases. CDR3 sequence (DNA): TGTGCCAGCAGTGACCGGGACTTCAACTCCTACAATGAGCAGTTCTTC. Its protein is CASSDRDFNSYNEQFF. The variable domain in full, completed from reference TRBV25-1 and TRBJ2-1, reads EADIYQTPRYLVIGTGKKITLECSQTMGHDKMYWYQQDPGMELHLIHYSYGVNSTEKGDLSSESTVSRIRTEHFPLTLESARPSHTSQYLCASSDRDFNSYNEQFFGPGTRLTVL.

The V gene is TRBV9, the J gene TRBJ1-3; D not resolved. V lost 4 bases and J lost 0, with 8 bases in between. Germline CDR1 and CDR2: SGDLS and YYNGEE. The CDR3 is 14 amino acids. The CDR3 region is CASSSWDSGNTIYF. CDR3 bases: TGTGCCAGCAGCTCCTGGGACTCTGGAAACACCATATATTTT.

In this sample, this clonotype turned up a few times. CDR3 residues: CASSLVFSGVSGANVLTF. CDR3 DNA: TGTGCCAGCAGCTTAGTGTTTAGCGGGGTCTCTGGGGCCAACGTCCTGACTTTC. The chain combines TRBV7-8 with TRBJ2-6, with TRBD2 matching over 8 bases. Losses at the gene ends were 1 base for V and 0 bases for J; bases not matched to a gene: 5. This CDR3 is 18 amino acids long. In germline, CDR1 is SGHVS, CDR2 FQNEAQ.